A selection of T cell receptor beta chains follows, all from one sample in a study of blood T cell repertoires in COVID-19. Sequenced by immunoSEQ multiplex PCR; TCRdb stores in-frame clones only, minus some. This table has 200,000 to 250,000 clones, about 90% appearing once. The sequencing input was PBMCs or T cells enriched from blood (not recorded which). Every receptor here comes from a man under 40 who had been exposed to COVID-19. Each CDR3 is given with its conserved first and last residue. Fields, in order: V gene, D gene, J gene, clone size, CDR3 DNA, CDR3 protein. A D gene is named only where the DNA matches it firmly. The size field is filled for only some rows; it gives once, few, many or a size class.

>TRBV4-1|NA|TRBJ1-1|NA
TGCGCCAGCAGCCCTGGCGGTGGGCCCACAGGGTTGAACACTGAAGCTTTCTTT
CASSPGGGPTGLNTEAFF
>TRBV19|TRBD1|TRBJ1-5|once
TGTGCCAGTAGTATCGACAGGGAGAATCAGCCCCAGCATTTT
CASSIDRENQPQHF
>TRBV12-5|TRBD1|TRBJ1-1|NA
TGTGCTAGTGGTTTGGGGGGACAGGGGGACACTGAAGCTTTCTTT
CASGLGGQGDTEAFF
>TRBV12-3/TRBV12-4|NA|TRBJ1-3|NA
TGTGCCAGCAGTACGACAAGAAACACCATATATTTT
CASSTTRNTIYF
>TRBV9|NA|TRBJ1-2|NA
TGTGCCAGCAGCACTCCGGGGACACTAACCAACCTGGGTGGCTACACCTTC
CASSTPGTLTNLGGYTF
>TRBV19|NA|TRBJ2-6|NA
TGTGCCAGTAGGAAAGAACAGGGTAACGGGGCCAACGTCCTGACTTTC
CASRKEQGNGANVLTF
>TRBV6-1|TRBD1|TRBJ2-2|NA
TGTGCCAGCAGTGAAAGGGGGCAGGGGGCCGGGGAGCTGTTTTTT
CASSERGQGAGELFF
>TRBV30|NA|TRBJ2-1|NA
TGTGCCTGGAGTCCAGACCGAATCGCCGGGAATGAGCAGTTCTTC
CAWSPDRIAGNEQFF
>TRBV19|NA|TRBJ2-5|NA
TGTGCCAGTAGTGGCGGGGACGGACTACAAGAGACCCAGTACTTC
CASSGGDGLQETQYF
>TRBV4-3|TRBD1|TRBJ2-3|once
TGCGCCAGCAGCCAATTAGGGGGCCCGGGAGATACGCAGTATTTT
CASSQLGGPGDTQYF
>TRBV7-9|TRBD2|TRBJ2-5|NA
TGTGCCAGCAGCTTGACTAGCGGGGGAGGTGAGACCCAGTACTTC
CASSLTSGGGETQYF
>TRBV3-1/TRBV3-2|NA|TRBJ2-3|NA
TGTGCCAGCAGCCAAGACTATCAGACAGCCAGCACAGATACGCAGTATTTT
CASSQDYQTASTDTQYF
>TRBV19|NA|TRBJ2-1|NA
TGTGCCAGTAGTAAGGGGGGGGGTAATTCTTACAATGAGCAGTTCTTC
CASSKGGGNSYNEQFF
>TRBV6-6|NA|TRBJ1-2|NA
TGTGCCAGCAGTTACGGAGCCCAAAACGGCTACACCTTC
CASSYGAQNGYTF
>TRBV5-1|NA|TRBJ2-2|NA
TGCGCCAGCAGCTTGGCGACAGTTTACGACACCGGGGAGCTGTTTTTT
CASSLATVYDTGELFF
>TRBV7-2|NA|TRBJ2-5|NA
TGTGCCAGCAGCCTCGACAGGTCTTTGGGCCAGTACTTC
CASSLDRSLGQYF
>TRBV29-1|NA|TRBJ1-2|NA
TGCAGCGCCCAGGAGGGGATCTATGGCTACACCTTC
CSAQEGIYGYTF
>TRBV27|TRBD1|TRBJ1-1|NA
TGTGCCAGCAGTCAGTCCTACAGGGGGCAATCGGCTTTCTTT
CASSQSYRGQSAFF
>TRBV9|TRBD1|TRBJ1-6|NA
TGTGCCAGCAGGATGGGGACAGGTAATTCACCCCTCCACTTT
CASRMGTGNSPLHF
>TRBV5-1|NA|TRBJ2-5|few
TGCGCCAGCAGCTTGGTTAATGGGCACGGAGAGACCCAGTACTTC
CASSLVNGHGETQYF
>TRBV6-5|NA|TRBJ1-5|NA
TGTGCCAGCAGTTACTCCCCAGATGGGCCCCAGCATTTT
CASSYSPDGPQHF
>TRBV18|NA|TRBJ1-1|once
TGTGCCAGCTCACCAGAGACTATGAACACTGAAGCTTTCTTT
CASSPETMNTEAFF
>TRBV5-4|TRBD1|TRBJ1-6|NA
TGTGCCAGCAGCTTGGAAGGGACAGGGAATTCACCCCTCCACTTT
CASSLEGTGNSPLHF
>TRBV15|NA|TRBJ2-7|NA
TGTGCCACCAGCAGAGATTACCAGGGTGAGCAGTACTTC
CATSRDYQGEQYF
>TRBV19|NA|TRBJ1-1|NA
TGTGCCAGTAGTACCGACAGATATTACACTGAAGCTTTCTTT
CASSTDRYYTEAFF
>TRBV27|TRBD1|TRBJ1-2|NA
TGTGCCAGCAGTTCCTCCGGGACCCAGGGGGGTGGCTACACCTTC
CASSSSGTQGGGYTF
>TRBV2|TRBD1|TRBJ1-2|NA
TGTGCCAGCAATGGTGCAGGGGGATCCTATGGCTACACCTTC
CASNGAGGSYGYTF
>TRBV2|NA|TRBJ1-2|once
TGTGCCAGCAGTGAAAACACTTTGGGGCCCTATGGCTACACCTTC
CASSENTLGPYGYTF
>TRBV27|TRBD2|TRBJ2-1|NA
TGTGCCAGCAGTTCCCACGGGGGGGGAGGGGAGCAGTTCTTC
CASSSHGGGGEQFF
>TRBV5-4|NA|TRBJ2-7|NA
TGTGCCAGCAGCGTGCGGGGCTACGAGCAGTACTTC
CASSVRGYEQYF
>TRBV7-8|NA|TRBJ1-5|once
TGTGCCAGCAGCCGAGGGGGGGACGGCAATCAGCCCCAGCATTTT
CASSRGGDGNQPQHF
>TRBV18|NA|TRBJ1-1|NA
TGTGCCAGCTCACCAGAGTCAGGGAGGATTTTCACTGAAGCTTTCTTT
CASSPESGRIFTEAFF
>TRBV11-2|TRBD2|TRBJ2-1|NA
TGTGCCAGCAGACATATAGCGGGGGGGCTCGACAATGAGCAGTTCTTC
CASRHIAGGLDNEQFF
>TRBV11-2|TRBD1|TRBJ2-4|NA
TGTGCCAGCAGCTTACGGACAGGGCTAGCCAAAAACATTCAGTACTTC
CASSLRTGLAKNIQYF
>TRBV2|NA|TRBJ1-5|NA
TGTGCCAGCAGTACAGGGATGGCTCAGCCCCAGCATTTT
CASSTGMAQPQHF
>TRBV12-3/TRBV12-4|TRBD1|TRBJ1-2|NA
TGTGCCAGCGGCCTAACAGGGGTGGATGGCTACACCTTC
CASGLTGVDGYTF
>TRBV6-5|NA|TRBJ1-6|once
TGTGCCAGCGGGGCTAATAATTCACCCCTCCACTTT
CASGANNSPLHF
>TRBV30|TRBD1|TRBJ2-7|NA
TGTGCCTGGACTAACGACAGGGGCTACGAGCAGTACTTC
CAWTNDRGYEQYF
>TRBV6-5|NA|TRBJ2-1|once
TGTGCCAGCAGTTACAATCTGGGTTCGGGTAATGAGCAGTTCTTC
CASSYNLGSGNEQFF
>TRBV11-2|TRBD1|TRBJ2-2|NA
TGTGCCAGCAGCTCCGTTAGGGGGCCGTCTGGGGAGCTGTTTTTT
CASSSVRGPSGELFF
>TRBV5-5|NA|TRBJ2-7|NA
TGTGCCAGCAGCCCCGGACATTCCTCCTACGAGCAGTACTTC
CASSPGHSSYEQYF
>TRBV9|NA|TRBJ2-1|NA
TGTGCCAGCAGCGGCCGGGATCGCTCCTACAATGAGCAGTTCTTC
CASSGRDRSYNEQFF
>TRBV15|TRBD2|TRBJ2-5|NA
TGTGCCACCAGCGGTTTAGCGGGGCGAAAACAAGAGACCCAGTACTTC
CATSGLAGRKQETQYF
>TRBV10-2|NA|TRBJ2-7|NA
TGCGCCAGCAGTGAGTCATGGCAGGGGGGCGAGCAGTACTTC
CASSESWQGGEQYF